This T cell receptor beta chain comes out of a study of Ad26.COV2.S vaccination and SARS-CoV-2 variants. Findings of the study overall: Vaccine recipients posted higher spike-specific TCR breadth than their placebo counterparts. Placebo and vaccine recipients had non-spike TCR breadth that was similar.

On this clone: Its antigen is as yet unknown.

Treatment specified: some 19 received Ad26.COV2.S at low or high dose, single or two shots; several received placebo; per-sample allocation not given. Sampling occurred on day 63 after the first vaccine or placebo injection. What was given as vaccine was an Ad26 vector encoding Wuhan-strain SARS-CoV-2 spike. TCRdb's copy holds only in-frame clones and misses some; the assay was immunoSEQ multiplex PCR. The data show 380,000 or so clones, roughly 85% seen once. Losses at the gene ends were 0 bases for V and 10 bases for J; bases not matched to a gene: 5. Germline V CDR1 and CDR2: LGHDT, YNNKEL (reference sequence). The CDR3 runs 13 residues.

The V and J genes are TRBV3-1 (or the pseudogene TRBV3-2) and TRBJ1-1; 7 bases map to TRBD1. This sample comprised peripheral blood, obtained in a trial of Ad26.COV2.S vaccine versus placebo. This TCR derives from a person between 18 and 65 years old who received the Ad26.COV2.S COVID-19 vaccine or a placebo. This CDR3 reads CASSQDTRGRAFF. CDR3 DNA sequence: TGTGCCAGCAGCCAAGATACAAGGGGGCGAGCTTTCTTT.